The clone carrying this TCR beta chain showed up many times. This sample was taken from a study of T cells in Graves' hyperthyroidism and ophthalmopathy. Study context: Before treatment of any kind, peripheral blood was taken at initial diagnosis.

TCR beta CDR3 regions were amplified from RNA. The primer set for the first-round RT-PCR of the TCR CDR3 was HTBI. MiXCR, applied by TCRdb to the multiplex PCR reads, yields one record per CDR3 protein. Of a few hundred thousand distinct CDR3 sequences in the sample, approximately 16% were seen once. There are 15 residues in the CDR3. Germline V CDR1 and CDR2: DFQATT, SNEGSKA (reference sequence). The junction had 5 bases not matched to a gene; V was cut back by 5 bases and J by 2 bases. Material: blood. The chain uses TRBV20-1 and TRBJ2-7, with TRBD2 matching over 14 bases. The TCR comes from a woman aged 55 to 70 with Graves' ophthalmopathy. The CDR3 region is CSAPGLAGAAYEQYF. The CDR3 DNA reads as TGCAGTGCTCCGGGACTAGCGGGAGCTGCCTACGAGCAGTACTTC.